This record covers a single T cell receptor (beta chain). The antigen remains unidentified. V dropped 5 bases and J dropped 1 base, with 11 bases sitting between them. Germline CDR1 MNHNS, CDR2 SASEGT. This CDR3 comprises 15 residues. TCRdb analysed the 5' RACE reads with MiXCR anew, one entry per CDR3 protein. The sample carries approximately 690,000 distinct CDR3 sequences, roughly 6% recorded once. The source of the sample is a study of identical twins. The study, taken as a whole, reports: Insertions ran lower in abundant cord blood beta clonotypes, though not in memory repertoires.

The sequencing sample was made of naive T cells sorted from blood. This sequence originates from a man in his late teens or twenties in good health. The rearrangement uses TRBV6-1 and TRBJ2-2, with a weak D call TRBD1 (5 bases). The CDR3 DNA is TGTGCCAGCAGTCCCACAGACAGGAACACCGGGGAGCTGTTTTTT. This encodes CASSPTDRNTGELFF.